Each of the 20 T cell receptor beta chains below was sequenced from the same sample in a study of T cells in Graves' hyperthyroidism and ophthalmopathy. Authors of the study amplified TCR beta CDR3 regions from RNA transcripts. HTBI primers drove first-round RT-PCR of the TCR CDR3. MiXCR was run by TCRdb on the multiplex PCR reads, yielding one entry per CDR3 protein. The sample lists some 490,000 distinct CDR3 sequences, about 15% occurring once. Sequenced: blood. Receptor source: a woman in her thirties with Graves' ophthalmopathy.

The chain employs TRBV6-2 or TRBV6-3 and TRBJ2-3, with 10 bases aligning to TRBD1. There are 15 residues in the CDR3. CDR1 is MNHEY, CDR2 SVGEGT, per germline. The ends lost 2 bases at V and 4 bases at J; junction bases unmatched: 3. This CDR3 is CASSYQGQGADTQYF. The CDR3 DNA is TGTGCCAGCAGTTACCAAGGACAGGGGGCAGATACGCAGTATTTT.

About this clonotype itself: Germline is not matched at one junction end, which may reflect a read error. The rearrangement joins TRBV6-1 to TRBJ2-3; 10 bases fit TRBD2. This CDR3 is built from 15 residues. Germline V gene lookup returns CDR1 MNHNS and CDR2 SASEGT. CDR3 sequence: CASSLGLADTDTHYF. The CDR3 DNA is TGTGCCAGCTCCTTAGGACTAGCGGACACAGATACGCACTATTTT.

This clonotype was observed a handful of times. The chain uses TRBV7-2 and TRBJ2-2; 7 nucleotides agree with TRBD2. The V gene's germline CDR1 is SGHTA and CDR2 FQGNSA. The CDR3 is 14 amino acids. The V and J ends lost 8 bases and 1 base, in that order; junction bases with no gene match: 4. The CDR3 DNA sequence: TGTGCCAGCCGGGGAGGGGTGAACACCGGGGAGCTGTTTTTT. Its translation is CASRGGVNTGELFF.

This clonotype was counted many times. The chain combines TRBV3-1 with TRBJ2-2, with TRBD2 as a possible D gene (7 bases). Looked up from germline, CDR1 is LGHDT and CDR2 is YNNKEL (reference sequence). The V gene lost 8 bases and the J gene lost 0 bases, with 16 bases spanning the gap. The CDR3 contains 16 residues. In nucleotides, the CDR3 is TGTGCCAGCGGTTCGGGCGGGGGCTCGAACACCGGGGAGCTGTTTTTT. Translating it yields CASGSGGGSNTGELFF.

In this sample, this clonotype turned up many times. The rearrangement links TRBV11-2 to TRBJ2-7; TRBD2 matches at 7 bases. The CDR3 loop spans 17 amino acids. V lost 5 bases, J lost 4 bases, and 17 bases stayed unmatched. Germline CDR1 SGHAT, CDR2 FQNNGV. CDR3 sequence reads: CASSQSRGSKAMYEQYF. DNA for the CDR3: TGTGCCAGCAGCCAATCGCGGGGGAGTAAAGCAATGTACGAGCAGTACTTC.

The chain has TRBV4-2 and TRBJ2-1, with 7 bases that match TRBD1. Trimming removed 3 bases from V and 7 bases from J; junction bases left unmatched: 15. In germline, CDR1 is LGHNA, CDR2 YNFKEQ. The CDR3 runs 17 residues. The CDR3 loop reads CASSQALDRKVRNEQFF. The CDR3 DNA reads TGTGCCAGCAGCCAGGCCCTGGACAGGAAGGTGAGGAATGAGCAGTTCTTC.

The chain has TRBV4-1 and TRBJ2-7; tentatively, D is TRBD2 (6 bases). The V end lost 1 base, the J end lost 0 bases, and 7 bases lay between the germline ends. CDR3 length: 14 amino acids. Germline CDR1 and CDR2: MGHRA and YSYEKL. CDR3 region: CASSQAGLSYEQYF. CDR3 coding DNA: TGCGCCAGCAGCCAAGCGGGACTCTCCTACGAGCAGTACTTC.

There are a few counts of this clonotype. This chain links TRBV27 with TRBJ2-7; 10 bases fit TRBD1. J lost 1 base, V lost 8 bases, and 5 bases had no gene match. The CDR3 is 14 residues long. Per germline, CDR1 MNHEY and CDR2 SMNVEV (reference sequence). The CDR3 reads CASQGTGDSYEQYF. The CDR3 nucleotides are TGTGCCAGCCAAGGGACAGGGGATTCCTACGAGCAGTACTTC.

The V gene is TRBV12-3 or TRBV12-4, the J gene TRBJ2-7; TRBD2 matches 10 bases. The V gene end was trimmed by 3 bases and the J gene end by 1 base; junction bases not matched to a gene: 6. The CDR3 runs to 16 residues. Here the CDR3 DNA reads TGTGCCAGCAGTTTTACTAGCGGGACTGGTTCCTACGAGCAGTACTTC. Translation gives CASSFTSGTGSYEQYF.

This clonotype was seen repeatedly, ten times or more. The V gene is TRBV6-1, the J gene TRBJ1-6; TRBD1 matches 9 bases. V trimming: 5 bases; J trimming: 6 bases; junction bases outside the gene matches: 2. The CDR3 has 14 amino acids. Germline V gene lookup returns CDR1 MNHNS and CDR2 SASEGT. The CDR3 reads CASSTTGGNSPLHF. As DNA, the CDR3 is TGTGCCAGCAGTACGACAGGGGGTAATTCACCCCTCCACTTT.

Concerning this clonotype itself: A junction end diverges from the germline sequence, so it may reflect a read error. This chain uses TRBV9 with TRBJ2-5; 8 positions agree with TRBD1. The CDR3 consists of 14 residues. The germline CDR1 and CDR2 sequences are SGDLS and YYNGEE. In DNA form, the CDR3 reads TGTGCCAACAGCTCCGGACAGGGAGTAGAGACCCAGTACTTC. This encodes CANSSGQGVETQYF.

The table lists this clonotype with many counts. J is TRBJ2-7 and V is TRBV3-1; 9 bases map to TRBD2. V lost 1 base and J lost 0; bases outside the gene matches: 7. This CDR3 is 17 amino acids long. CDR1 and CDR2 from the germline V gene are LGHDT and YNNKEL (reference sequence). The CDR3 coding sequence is TGTGCCAGCAGCCAAGTGAGGACTAGCGCGAGCTCCTACGAGCAGTACTTC. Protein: CASSQVRTSASSYEQYF.

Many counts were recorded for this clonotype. The CDR3 nucleotides are TGTGCCAGCAGTCCCTGGACTAGCGGGAGGGCCTGGCGAGAGACCCAGTACTTC. Protein sequence: CASSPWTSGRAWRETQYF. This chain joins TRBV12-3 or TRBV12-4 and TRBJ2-5; 15 bases agree with TRBD2. The CDR3 runs 18 residues. The ends lost 5 bases at V and 4 bases at J; junction bases unmatched: 11.

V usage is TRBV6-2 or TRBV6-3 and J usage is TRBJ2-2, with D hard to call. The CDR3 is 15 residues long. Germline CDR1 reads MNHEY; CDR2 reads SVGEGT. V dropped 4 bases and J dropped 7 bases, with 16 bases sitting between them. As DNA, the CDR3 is TGTGCCAGCAGTTGGTTCCCAGAAGAGGTCGGGGAGCTGTTTTTT. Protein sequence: CASSWFPEEVGELFF.

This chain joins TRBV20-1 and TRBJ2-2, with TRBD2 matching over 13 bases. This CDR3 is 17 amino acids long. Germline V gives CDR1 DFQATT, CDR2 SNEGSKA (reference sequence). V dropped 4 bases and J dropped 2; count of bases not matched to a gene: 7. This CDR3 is CSAKRLAGGPNTGELFF. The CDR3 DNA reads TGCAGTGCTAAAAGACTAGCGGGAGGCCCCAACACCGGGGAGCTGTTTTTT.

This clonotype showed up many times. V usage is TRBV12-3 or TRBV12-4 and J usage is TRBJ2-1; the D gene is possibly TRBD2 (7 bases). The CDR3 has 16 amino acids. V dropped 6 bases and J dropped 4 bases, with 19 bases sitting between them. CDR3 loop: CASSPGWAGAYNEQFF. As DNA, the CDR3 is TGTGCCAGCAGCCCGGGGTGGGCGGGGGCTTACAATGAGCAGTTCTTC.

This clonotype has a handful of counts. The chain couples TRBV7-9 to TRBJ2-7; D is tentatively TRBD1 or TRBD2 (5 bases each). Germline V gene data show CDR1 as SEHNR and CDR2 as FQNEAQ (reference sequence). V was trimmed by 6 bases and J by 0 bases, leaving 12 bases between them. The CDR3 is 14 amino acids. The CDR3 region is CASSDGDRSYEQYF. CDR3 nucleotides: TGTGCCAGCAGTGACGGGGACCGCTCCTACGAGCAGTACTTC.

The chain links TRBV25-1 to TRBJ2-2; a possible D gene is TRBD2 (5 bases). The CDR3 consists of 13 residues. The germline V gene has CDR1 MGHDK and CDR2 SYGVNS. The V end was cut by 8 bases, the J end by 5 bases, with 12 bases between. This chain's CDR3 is CASQLGPTGELFF. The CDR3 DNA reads TGTGCCAGCCAACTAGGCCCAACCGGGGAGCTGTTTTTT.

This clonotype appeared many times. The CDR3 DNA sequence: TGTGCCAGCAGCCCAACTGCTGCGGGAGGGCCTTCCGACGAGCAGTACTTC. It encodes CASSPTAAGGPSDEQYF. The rearrangement uses TRBV3-1 and TRBJ2-7; 9 bases agree with TRBD2. The CDR3 contains 17 residues. V was pared by 4 bases and J by 5 bases, with 15 bases of the junction left unmatched. Germline values: CDR1 LGHDT, CDR2 YNNKEL (reference sequence).

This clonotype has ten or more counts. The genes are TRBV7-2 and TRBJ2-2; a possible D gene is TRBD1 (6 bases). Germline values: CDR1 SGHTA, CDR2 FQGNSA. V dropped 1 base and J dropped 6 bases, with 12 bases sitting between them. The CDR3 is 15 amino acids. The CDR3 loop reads CASSLDRDVSGELFF. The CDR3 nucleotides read TGTGCCAGCAGCTTAGACAGGGATGTCTCCGGGGAGCTGTTTTTT.